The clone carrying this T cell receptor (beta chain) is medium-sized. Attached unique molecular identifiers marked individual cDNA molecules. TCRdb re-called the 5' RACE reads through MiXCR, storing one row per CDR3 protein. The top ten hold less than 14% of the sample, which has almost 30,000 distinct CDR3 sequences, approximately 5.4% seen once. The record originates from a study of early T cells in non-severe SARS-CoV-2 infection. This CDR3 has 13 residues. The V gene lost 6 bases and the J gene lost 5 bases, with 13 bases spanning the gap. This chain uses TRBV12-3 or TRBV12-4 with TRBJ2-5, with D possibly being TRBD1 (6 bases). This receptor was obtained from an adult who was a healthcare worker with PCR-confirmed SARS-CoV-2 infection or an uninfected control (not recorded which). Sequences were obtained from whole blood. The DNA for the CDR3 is TGTGCCAGCAGCTATACAGGGATGGAGACCCAGTACTTC. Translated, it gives CASSYTGMETQYF.